The 32 T cell receptor beta chains below all came from one sample that was sequenced in a study of T cell responses to AZD1222 COVID-19 vaccine. Data came from immunoSEQ multiplex PCR; TCRdb stores just in-frame clones and leaves some out. Of roughly 93,000 clones in the sample, roughly nine tenths were seen once. Sequenced material: peripheral blood, taken on day 0 of AZD1222 vaccination. The source is an adult in good health.

The V and J genes are TRBV9 and TRBJ1-2, with 8 bases fitting TRBD1. There are 14 residues in the CDR3. From germline, CDR1 is SGDLS and CDR2 YYNGEE. V dropped 1 base and J dropped 8; count of bases not matched to a gene: 7. The CDR3 is CASSVLGQGGGYTF. The DNA for the CDR3 is TGTGCCAGCAGCGTATTAGGACAGGGCGGGGGCTACACCTTC.

V is TRBV7-9 and J is TRBJ2-1, with 9 bases fitting TRBD1. Trimming cost V 2 bases and J 7 bases; bases outside gene matches: 3. The CDR3 totals 14 residues. The germline gives CDR1 SEHNR, CDR2 FQNEAQ (reference sequence). CDR3 nucleotide sequence: TGTGCCAGCAGCTTACCGGGACAGGGAAATGAGCAGTTCTTC. Translation: CASSLPGQGNEQFF. Variable domain in full (rest from reference TRBV7-9 and TRBJ2-1): DTGVSQNPRHKITKRGQNVTFRCDPISEHNRLYWYRQTLGQGPEFLTYFQNEAQLEKSRLLSDRFSAERPKGSFSTLEIQRTEQGDSAMYLCASSLPGQGNEQFFGPGTRLTVL.

The CDR3 sequence is CSSSGGSYNEQFF. In DNA form, the CDR3 reads TGCAGCTCATCCGGGGGCTCCTACAATGAGCAGTTCTTC. The rearrangement links TRBV29-1 to TRBJ2-1; D might be TRBD2 (6 bases). CDR1 and CDR2 from the germline V gene are SQVTM and ANQGSEA. V was shortened by 8 bases and J by 0 bases, with 11 bases between the two germline ends. The length of the CDR3 is 13 residues.

This clone was seen just once. The chain combines TRBV12-1 with TRBJ2-7; the table gives TRBD1 as D, unverified against the DNA. TRBV12-1 is a pseudogene locus. CDR3 length: 20 residues. The CDR3 loop reads CASSFEPPGQGFNYSYEQYF. CDR3 nucleotides: TGTGCCAGCAGCTTTGAACCTCCGGGACAGGGGTTTAACTACTCCTACGAGCAGTACTTC.

The chain carries TRBV5-6 and TRBJ2-7; 7 bases line up with TRBD2. Looked up from germline, CDR1 is SGHDT and CDR2 is YYEEEE. Losses at the gene ends were 3 bases for V and 3 bases for J; bases not matched to a gene: 9. This CDR3 comprises 15 residues. This chain's CDR3 is CASSSEWGGGYEQYF. DNA of the CDR3: TGTGCCAGCAGCTCGGAGTGGGGGGGAGGCTACGAGCAGTACTTC. Based on the CDR3 plus reference TRBV5-6 and TRBJ2-7, the full variable domain is DAGVTQSPTHLIKTRGQQVTLRCSPKSGHDTVSWYQQALGQGPQFIFQYYEEEERQRGNFPDRFSGHQFPNYSSELNVNALLLGDSALYLCASSSEWGGGYEQYFGPGTRLTVT.

The V gene is TRBV7-6, the J gene TRBJ2-3, with TRBD2 matching over 8 bases. This CDR3 comprises 17 residues. Unmatched junction bases numbered 7, after V lost 2 bases and J lost 0 bases. The germline CDR1 and CDR2 sequences are SGHVS and FNYEAQ. Here the CDR3 reads CASSLSGGPPSTDTQYF. The CDR3 bases are TGTGCCAGCAGCTTAAGCGGGGGACCACCTAGCACAGATACGCAGTATTTT. Drawing the rest from reference TRBV7-6 and TRBJ2-3, the complete variable domain is GAGVSQSPRYKVTKRGQDVALRCDPISGHVSLYWYRQALGQGPEFLTYFNYEAQQDKSGLPNDRFSAERPEGSISTLTIQRTEQRDSAMYRCASSLSGGPPSTDTQYFGPGTRLTVL.

The chain has TRBV21-1 and TRBJ1-1. TRBV21-1 is marked as a pseudogene. CDR3 length: 13 residues. The CDR3 loop reads CASSKDGNTEAFF. CDR3 nucleotide sequence: TGTGCCAGCAGCAAGGATGGGAACACTGAAGCTTTCTTT.

The chain uses TRBV28 and TRBJ2-7; D uncertain. V was shortened by 2 bases and J by 2 bases, with 10 bases between the two germline ends. The CDR3 covers 14 residues. CDR1 MDHEN and CDR2 SYDVKM come from the germline V gene. For the CDR3, the DNA is TGTGCCAGCAGTTTACCGGGCAGGACCTACGAGCAGTACTTC. It codes for CASSLPGRTYEQYF.

This sequence joins TRBV5-1 and TRBJ2-3, with 10 bases matching TRBD2. CDR3 length: 16 residues. Germline trimming cut 3 bases from V and 1 base from J; bases unmatched to any gene: 5. CDR1 is SGHRS, CDR2 YFSETQ, per germline. In DNA, the CDR3 is TGCGCCAGCAGCTCTGTGAGCGGGGGGGGCACAGATACGCAGTATTTT. Translating it yields CASSSVSGGGTDTQYF.

This chain links TRBV2 with TRBJ1-6, with D possibly TRBD1 on 5 matching bases. The V end was cut by 6 bases, the J end by 12 bases, with 15 bases between. This CDR3 has 13 residues. CDR1 SNHLY and CDR2 FYNNEI come from the germline V gene. CDR3 bases: TGTGCCAGCAGAACAGGAGGAAGATTACCCCTCCACTTT. Translating it yields CASRTGGRLPLHF.

This chain connects TRBV19 to TRBJ1-1; tentative D call: TRBD1 (6 bases). CDR3 length equals 18 residues. The V end was cut by 3 bases, the J end by 0 bases, with 20 bases between. Germline V gives CDR1 LNHDA, CDR2 SQIVND (reference sequence). CDR3: CASSILTGGLSMNTEAFF. In nucleotides, the CDR3 is TGTGCCAGTAGTATCTTGACAGGAGGTTTATCTATGAACACTGAAGCTTTCTTT.

The chain joins TRBV28 to TRBJ2-5; D call uncertain. The length of the CDR3 is 11 residues. Germline values: CDR1 MDHEN, CDR2 SYDVKM. The V end lost 5 bases, the J end lost 4 bases, and 5 bases lay between the germline ends. CDR3 nucleotides: TGTGCCAGCAGTCAAAGAGAGACCCAGTACTTC. Protein: CASSQRETQYF.

J is TRBJ1-1 and V is TRBV5-5; TRBD1 matches 8 bases. CDR3 length: 14 amino acids. Trimming removed 3 bases from V and 10 bases from J; junction bases left unmatched: 11. Germline values: CDR1 SGHKS, CDR2 YYEKEE (reference sequence). CDR3 in amino acids: CASSSGPLQGVAFF. Here the CDR3 DNA reads TGTGCCAGCAGCTCGGGCCCCTTACAGGGGGTAGCTTTCTTT.

The chain recombines TRBV2 with TRBJ2-5; D ambiguous. The V gene's germline CDR1 is SNHLY and CDR2 FYNNEI. The ends were cut back, 5 bases at V and 3 bases at J, with 7 bases in the middle. The CDR3 is 12 residues long. CDR3 in amino acids: CASSREKETQYF. The CDR3 nucleotides are TGTGCCAGCAGTAGGGAAAAAGAGACCCAGTACTTC.

This clone was detected only once. The chain links TRBV7-9 to TRBJ1-2; D is unclear. The CDR3 covers 12 residues. Germline values: CDR1 SEHNR, CDR2 FQNEAQ (reference sequence). The V end lost 4 bases, the J end lost 4 bases, and 7 bases lay between the germline ends. The CDR3 sequence is CASSSLGYGYTF. The CDR3 nucleotides are TGTGCCAGCAGCTCTCTAGGCTATGGCTACACCTTC.

CDR3 residues: CASAKDRGNTIYF. CDR3 bases: TGTGCTAGTGCTAAGGACAGGGGAAACACCATATATTTT. The chain links TRBV12-5 to TRBJ1-3; TRBD1 agrees at 7 bases. The CDR3 runs to 13 residues. CDR1 LGHNT and CDR2 FRNRAP come from the germline V gene. The J segment lost 4 bases and the V segment lost 7 bases, leaving 4 bases of the junction unmatched.

This rearrangement joins TRBV9 to TRBJ2-6, with TRBD1 as a possible D gene (5 bases). The CDR3 consists of 15 residues. Germline lookup yields CDR1 SGDLS and CDR2 YYNGEE. V was pared by 0 bases and J by 1 base, with 5 bases between. The CDR3 sequence is CASSVEGSGANVLTF. CDR3 bases: TGTGCCAGCAGCGTAGAGGGGTCTGGGGCCAACGTCCTGACTTTC.

This chain links TRBV13 with TRBJ1-6; D is possibly TRBD1 (5 bases). The CDR3 contains 15 residues. CDR1 is PRHDT, CDR2 FYEKMQ, per germline (reference sequence). V was pared by 6 bases and J by 1 base, with 10 bases between. The CDR3 region is CASRSRDSYNSPLHF. The CDR3 DNA follows: TGTGCCAGCAGGAGCAGGGATTCCTATAATTCACCCCTCCACTTT.

CDR3 sequence reads: CASSDSGWGETQYF. The CDR3, as DNA: TGTGCCAGCAGTGATTCGGGTTGGGGAGAGACCCAGTACTTC. The chain carries TRBV6-1 and TRBJ2-5; D not certain. CDR1 and CDR2 (germline): MNHNS, SASEGT. The CDR3 runs 14 residues. Trimming removed 3 bases from V and 4 bases from J, with 12 bases in between.

J is TRBJ1-4 and V is TRBV13; D might be TRBD1 (5 bases). Between the trimmed V and J ends, which lost 0 bases and 5 bases, there was a span of 10 bases. Germline V lookup: CDR1 PRHDT, CDR2 FYEKMQ (reference sequence). The CDR3 sequence is 15 residues long. CDR3 coding DNA: TGTGCCAGCAGCTTAGGCTTGGGGGGAAATGAAAAACTGTTTTTT. This gives the protein CASSLGLGGNEKLFF.

The rearrangement joins TRBV2 to TRBJ1-6; weak D call: TRBD1 (5 bases). The germline gives CDR1 SNHLY, CDR2 FYNNEI. The V end was cut by 1 base, the J end by 10 bases, with 8 bases between. The CDR3 is 13 residues long. The CDR3 sequence: CASSEERDSPLHF. CDR3 nucleotides: TGTGCCAGCAGTGAAGAGAGGGACTCACCCCTCCACTTT.

The genes are TRBV5-4 and TRBJ1-6; D is unclear. This CDR3 contains 15 residues. The germline gives CDR1 SGHNT, CDR2 YYREEE (reference sequence). The V gene lost 0 bases and the J gene lost 3 bases, with 7 bases spanning the gap. DNA of the CDR3: TGTGCCAGCAGCTTGGCTGTGGTCTATAATTCACCCCTCCACTTT. It yields the protein CASSLAVVYNSPLHF.

The V and J genes are TRBV7-9 and TRBJ2-7; D is perhaps TRBD2 (6 bases). Germline V gene data show CDR1 as SEHNR and CDR2 as FQNEAQ (reference sequence). V dropped 2 bases and J dropped 4 bases, with 9 bases sitting between them. The CDR3 loop spans 13 amino acids. CDR3 sequence (DNA): TGTGCCAGCAGCTTATCCGGAGGGTACGAGCAGTACTTC. Its protein product is CASSLSGGYEQYF.

This CDR3 reads CASSQLYDRAHGYTF. The CDR3, as DNA: TGTGCCAGCAGCCAATTATATGACAGGGCCCATGGCTACACCTTC. The V call is TRBV3-1 (or the pseudogene TRBV3-2), the J call TRBJ1-2, with TRBD1 identical over 7 bases. The ends lost 2 bases at V and 6 bases at J; junction bases unmatched: 9. Germline assignment: CDR1 LGHDT and CDR2 YNNKEL (reference sequence). This CDR3 region has 15 residues.

For the CDR3, the DNA is TGTGCCAGCAGCCGGACAGGGGCGTTATACTCCTATAATTCACCCCTCCACTTT. Protein product: CASSRTGALYSYNSPLHF. This chain joins TRBV3-1 (or the pseudogene TRBV3-2) and TRBJ1-6; 9 bases are a match to TRBD1. After removal of 4 bases from V and 0 bases from J, the junction contained 7 bases not matched to a gene. This CDR3 is 18 amino acids long. Per the germline V gene, CDR1 is LGHDT and CDR2 is YNNKEL (reference sequence).

The V gene is TRBV7-2, the J gene TRBJ1-6, with 7 bases lining up with TRBD1. Germline CDR1 is SGHTA and CDR2 is FQGNSA. V dropped 4 bases and J dropped 7; count of bases not matched to a gene: 10. The CDR3 sequence is 16 residues long. CDR3 coding DNA: TGTGCCAGCAGCTGGACAGGCGTCAGGGGGAATTCACCCCTCCACTTT. It specifies CASSWTGVRGNSPLHF.

V gene TRBV11-2 combines with J gene TRBJ1-6; maybe TRBD1 (5 bases). The CDR3 length is 15 residues. Germline CDR1 is SGHAT and CDR2 is FQNNGV. The V end lost 2 bases, the J end lost 9 bases, and 14 bases lay between the germline ends. DNA of the CDR3: TGTGCCAGCAGCTTATCAGGGCCTTACGGTTCACCCCTCCACTTT. Translation: CASSLSGPYGSPLHF. Full variable domain (missing parts from reference TRBV11-2 and TRBJ1-6): EAGVAQSPRYKIIEKRQSVAFWCNPISGHATLYWYQQILGQGPKLLIQFQNNGVVDDSQLPKDRFSAERLKGVDSTLKIQPAKLEDSAVYLCASSLSGPYGSPLHFGNGTRLTVT.

The chain couples TRBV9 to TRBJ2-7, with unresolved D. The CDR3 consists of 14 residues. V was cut by 5 bases and J by 0 bases, with 12 bases left in between. The germline CDR1 and CDR2 sequences are SGDLS and YYNGEE. The CDR3 region has the DNA TGTGCCAGCAGATCGGTTTCCCTCTCCTACGAGCAGTACTTC. Translated, it gives CASRSVSLSYEQYF.

The table lists this clone with a few counts. The chain is built from TRBV6-5 and TRBJ1-2; 9 bases match TRBD1. The CDR3 is 15 residues long. Germline V CDR1 and CDR2: MNHEY, SVGAGI. V shed 5 bases, J shed 2 bases, and the junction held 6 bases outside the gene matches. In nucleotides, the CDR3 is TGTGCCAGCAGTCCTTCAGACAGGGGGAACTATGGCTACACCTTC. It specifies CASSPSDRGNYGYTF.

The gene calls are TRBV4-2 and TRBJ1-5, with TRBD1 as a possible D gene (5 bases). Germline V gene data show CDR1 as LGHNA and CDR2 as YNFKEQ. This CDR3 has 15 residues. V was trimmed by 0 bases and J by 4 bases, leaving 10 bases between them. Here the CDR3 reads CASSQDSRANQPQHF. Written as DNA, the CDR3 is TGTGCCAGCAGCCAAGACTCCAGGGCGAATCAGCCCCAGCATTTT.

The V and J genes are TRBV5-1 and TRBJ1-4; possible D gene TRBD1, 5 bases. V was clipped by 3 bases and J by 8 bases, with 17 bases between them. This CDR3 contains 15 residues. CDR1 SGHRS and CDR2 YFSETQ come from the germline V gene. CDR3: CASSSAQGPSEKLFF. In DNA form, the CDR3 reads TGCGCCAGCAGCTCGGCCCAGGGTCCTAGCGAAAAACTGTTTTTT. Combining the CDR3 with reference TRBV5-1 and TRBJ1-4 gives the whole variable domain KAGVTQTPRYLIKTRGQQVTLSCSPISGHRSVSWYQQTPGQGLQFLFEYFSETQRNKGNFPGRFSGRQFSNSRSEMNVSTLELGDSALYLCASSSAQGPSEKLFFGSGTQLSVL.

The V and J genes are TRBV10-3 and TRBJ2-3, with D tentatively TRBD2 (7 bases). Germline CDR1 ENHRY, CDR2 SYGVKD. V lost 4 bases and J 0 bases, leaving 14 bases between the germline ends. The CDR3 has 16 amino acids. CDR3 region: CAISGTRGGSTDTQYF. The CDR3 nucleotides are TGTGCCATCAGTGGGACGAGGGGGGGTAGCACAGATACGCAGTATTTT.